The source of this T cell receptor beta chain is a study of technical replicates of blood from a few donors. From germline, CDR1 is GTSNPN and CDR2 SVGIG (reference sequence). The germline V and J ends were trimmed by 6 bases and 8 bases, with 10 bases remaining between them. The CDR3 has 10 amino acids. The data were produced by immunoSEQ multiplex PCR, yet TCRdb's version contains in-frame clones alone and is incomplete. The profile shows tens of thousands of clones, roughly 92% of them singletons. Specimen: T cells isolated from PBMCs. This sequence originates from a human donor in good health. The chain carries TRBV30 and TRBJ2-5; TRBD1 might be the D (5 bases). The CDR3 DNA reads TGTGCCTGCTCAGGGTACACCCAGTACTTC. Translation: CACSGYTQYF.